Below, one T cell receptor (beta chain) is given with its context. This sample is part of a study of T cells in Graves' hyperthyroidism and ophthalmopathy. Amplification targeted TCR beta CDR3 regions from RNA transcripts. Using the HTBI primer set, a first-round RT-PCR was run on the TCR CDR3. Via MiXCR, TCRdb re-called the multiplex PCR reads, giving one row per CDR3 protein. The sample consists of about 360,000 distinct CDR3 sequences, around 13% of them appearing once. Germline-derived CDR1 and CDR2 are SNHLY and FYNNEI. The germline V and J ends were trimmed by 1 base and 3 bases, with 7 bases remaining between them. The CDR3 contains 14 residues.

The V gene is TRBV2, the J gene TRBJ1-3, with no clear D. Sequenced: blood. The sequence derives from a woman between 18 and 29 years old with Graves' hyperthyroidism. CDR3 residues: CASSEEISGNTIYF. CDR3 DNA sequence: TGTGCCAGCAGTGAAGAGATTAGTGGAAACACCATATATTTT.